The 5 T cell receptor beta chains in this list originate from one sample, sequenced in a study of T cell changes during pregnancy in multiple sclerosis. The data were produced by immunoSEQ multiplex PCR, yet TCRdb's version contains in-frame clones alone and is incomplete. The sample yields around 36,000 clones, roughly nine tenths seen once. The sample in question was peripheral blood, obtained before pregnancy. The receptors originated from a female donor with multiple sclerosis, enrolled in a pregnancy study.

The J gene is TRBJ1-3, the V gene TRBV28, with D perhaps matching TRBD1 (6 bases). Germline V CDR1 and CDR2: MDHEN, SYDVKM. CDR3 size: 19 residues. V dropped 6 bases and J dropped 2 bases, with 26 bases sitting between them. The CDR3 DNA reads as TGTGCCAGCAGCATACCCCCGTATCCGGGACACCCGGCTGGAAACACCATATATTTT. Protein product: CASSIPPYPGHPAGNTIYF.

The gene calls are TRBV6-6 and TRBJ2-2; possible D gene TRBD1, 5 bases. Germline V gene data show CDR1 as MNHNY and CDR2 as SVGAGI (reference sequence). Deletions cut 2 bases from V and 5 bases from J, with 6 bases between. This CDR3 contains 13 residues. The CDR3 sequence: CASSYRGTGELFF. The CDR3 coding sequence is TGTGCCAGCAGTTACAGGGGAACCGGGGAGCTGTTTTTT.

This clone appeared a few times. The gene calls are TRBV30 and TRBJ1-1, with a tentative D call TRBD1 (6 bases). CDR1 is GTSNPN and CDR2 is SVGIG in the germline V gene (reference sequence). The germline V and J ends were trimmed by 6 bases and 1 base, with 15 bases remaining between them. This CDR3 is 14 amino acids long. The CDR3 protein is CACDRSEENTEAFF. CDR3 sequence (DNA): TGTGCCTGCGACAGGTCAGAAGAGAACACTGAAGCTTTCTTT.

This clone was seen only once. The rearrangement links TRBV7-9 to TRBJ2-1; 9 nucleotides match TRBD1. This CDR3 spans 14 amino acids. The trim removed 5 bases at V and 1 base at J, leaving 0 bases unmatched. Germline CDR1 is SEHNR and CDR2 is FQNEAQ (reference sequence). CDR3 residues: CASSGQGSYNEQFF. The CDR3 DNA is TGTGCCAGCAGCGGACAGGGGTCCTACAATGAGCAGTTCTTC.

The chain combines TRBV6-6 with TRBJ2-6; 7 nucleotides align to TRBD1. Germline V gives CDR1 MNHNY, CDR2 SVGAGI (reference sequence). Trimming removed 5 bases from V and 2 bases from J; junction bases left unmatched: 3. The CDR3 is 15 residues long. CDR3 sequence reads: CASSPQGTGANVLTF. The DNA for the CDR3 is TGTGCCAGCAGTCCACAGGGGACTGGGGCCAACGTCCTGACTTTC.